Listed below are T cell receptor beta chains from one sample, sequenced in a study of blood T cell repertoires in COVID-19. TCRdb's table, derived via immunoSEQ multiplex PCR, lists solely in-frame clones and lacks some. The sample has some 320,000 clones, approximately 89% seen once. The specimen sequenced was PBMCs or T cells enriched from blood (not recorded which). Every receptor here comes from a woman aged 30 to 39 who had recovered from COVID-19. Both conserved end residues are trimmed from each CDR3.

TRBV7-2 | ASSLVLTGDGYT
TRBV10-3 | AIRTSGDSYNEQF
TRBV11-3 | ASSQETQY
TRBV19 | ASSINSDSGEQY
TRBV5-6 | ASSRGAPFTGELF
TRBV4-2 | ASSRRWDTADYGYT
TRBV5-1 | ASSLAPRETQY
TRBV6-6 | ASSYSDQRGYNEQF
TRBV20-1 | SVMPRETQY
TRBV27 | ASRPEATNEKLF
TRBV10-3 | AISEFAANQPQH
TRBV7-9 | ASSQETGGLHYGYT
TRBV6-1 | ASSEDLRTRDYGYT
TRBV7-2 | ASSLILEAGELF
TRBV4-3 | ASSQDRLNTGELF
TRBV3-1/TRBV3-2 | ASSQESAGGFYGYT
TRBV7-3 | ASSSGGGLDTQY
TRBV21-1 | ASSKEGGVRLGHEQY
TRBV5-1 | ASSEQGVEAF
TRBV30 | AWREGSVDTQY
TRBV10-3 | AISESNTDTQY
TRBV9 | ASESMSTEAF
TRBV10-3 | ATGLADIKLGNEQF
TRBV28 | ASSARASNYGYT
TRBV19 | ASSGGGRGGQPQH
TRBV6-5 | ASRPDRAYGYT
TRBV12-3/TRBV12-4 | ASSTGGGYEQY
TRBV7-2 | ASSLDRTAGNTIY
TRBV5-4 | ASSLEAGPGNTIY
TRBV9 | ASSVTPSSGNTIY
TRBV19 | ASSNWQGQDYGYT
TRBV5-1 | ASRGRAYEQY
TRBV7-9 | ASQGGLYTGELF
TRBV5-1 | ASSLLGEIPYEQY
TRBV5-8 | ASRRDRLGYGYT
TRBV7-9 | ASSPPLPEAF
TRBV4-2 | ASSQPGTGYTEAF
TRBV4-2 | ASSLPPGQGGYGYT
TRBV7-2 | ASSLEERDYNNEQF
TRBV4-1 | ASSQLSGDTDTQY
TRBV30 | AGYRGGYT
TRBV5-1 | ASSPDRGLDNEQF
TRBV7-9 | ASSFLTGQETQY